This entry describes one T cell receptor beta chain. Seattle patients were enrolled while actively infected and followed longitudinally. This sample is drawn from a study of blood T cell repertoires in COVID-19. At the level of the study: PBMCs, B-cell-depleted T cells, or T cells were the source of the cDNA or gDNA that made up the material.

Libraries were prepared by immunoSEQ multiplex PCR; TCRdb keeps only in-frame clonotypes and omits some of them. The sample contains more than 150,000 clones, 81% of which appear only once. V lost 6 bases and J lost 8, with 16 bases in between. The CDR3 runs to 13 residues. The receptor was isolated from a woman of 80 years or more with COVID-19, enrolled during active disease. Sequencing was performed on peripheral blood. This chain links TRBV12-3 or TRBV12-4 with TRBJ1-2; perhaps TRBD1 as D (6 bases). CDR3 sequence reads: CASSKQGLLGYTF. The CDR3, as DNA: TGTGCCAGCAGCAAACAGGGTTTGTTGGGCTACACCTTC.